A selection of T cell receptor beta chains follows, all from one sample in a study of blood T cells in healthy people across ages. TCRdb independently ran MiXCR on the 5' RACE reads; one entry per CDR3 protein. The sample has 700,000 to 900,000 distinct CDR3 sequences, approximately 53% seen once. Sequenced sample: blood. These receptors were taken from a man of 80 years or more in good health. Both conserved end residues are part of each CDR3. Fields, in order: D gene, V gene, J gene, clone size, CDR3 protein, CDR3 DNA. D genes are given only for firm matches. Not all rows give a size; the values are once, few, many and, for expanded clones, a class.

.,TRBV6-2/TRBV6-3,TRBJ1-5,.,CASNGRNSNQPQHF,TGTGCCAGCAATGGACGGAATAGCAATCAGCCCCAGCATTTT
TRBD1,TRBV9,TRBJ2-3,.,CASSENRGVVTDTQYF,TGTGCCAGCAGCGAGAACAGGGGAGTGGTTACAGATACGCAGTATTTT
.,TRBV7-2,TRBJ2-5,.,CASSSQLETQYF,TGTGCCAGCAGCTCCCAGCTGGAGACCCAGTACTTC
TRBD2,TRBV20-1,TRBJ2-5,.,CSANFGGRLNEQYF,TGCAGTGCTAACTTCGGCGGGAGGCTCAATGAGCAGTACTTC
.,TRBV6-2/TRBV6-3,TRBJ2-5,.,CASSYRLQETQYF,TGTGCCAGCAGTTACAGACTCCAAGAGACCCAGTACTTC
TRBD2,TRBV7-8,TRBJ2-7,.,CASSLATPPGTSSPYEQYF,TGTGCCAGCAGCTTAGCGACGCCGCCCGGGACTAGCTCGCCCTACGAGCAGTACTTC
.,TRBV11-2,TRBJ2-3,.,CASSLVRGTNRYAYF,TGTGCCAGCAGCTTAGTCAGGGGAACAAACAGATACGCGTATTTT
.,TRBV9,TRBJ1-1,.,CASSVAAGLNTEAFF,TGTGCCAGCAGCGTAGCGGCAGGGTTGAACACTGAAGCTTTCTTT
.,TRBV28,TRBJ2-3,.,CASSWGEWGTDTQYF,TGTGCCAGCAGTTGGGGGGAGTGGGGCACAGATACGCAGTATTTT
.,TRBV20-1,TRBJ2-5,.,CSARLQGGQETQYF,TGCAGTGCTAGATTACAGGGAGGACAAGAGACCCAGTACTTC
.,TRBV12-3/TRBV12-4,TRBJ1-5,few,CASSFSPGSLPINQPQHF,TGTGCCAGCAGTTTTTCACCGGGATCTCTACCAATTAATCAGCCCCAGCATTTT
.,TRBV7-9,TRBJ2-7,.,CASSLGGGKYEQYF,TGTGCCAGCAGCTTAGGCGGAGGGAAGTACGAGCAGTACTTC
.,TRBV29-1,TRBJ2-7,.,CSVRELYEQYF,TGCAGCGTCCGGGAGCTCTACGAGCAGTACTTC
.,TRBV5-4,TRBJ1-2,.,CASSEGPRANYGYTF,TGTGCCAGCAGCGAGGGACCTAGAGCTAACTATGGCTACACCTTC
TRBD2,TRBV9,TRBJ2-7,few,CASSTGAGAYEQYF,TGTGCCAGCAGCACCGGAGCGGGGGCCTACGAGCAGTACTTC
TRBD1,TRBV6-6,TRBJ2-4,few,CASRGTGRDIQYF,TGTGCCAGCAGAGGGACAGGAAGGGACATTCAGTACTTC
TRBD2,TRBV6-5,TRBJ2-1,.,CASSTSRGTSGRAYNEQFF,TGTGCCAGCAGTACCTCGAGAGGGACTAGCGGGAGGGCCTACAATGAGCAGTTCTTC
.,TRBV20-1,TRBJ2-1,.,CSASGQGAYNEQFF,TGCAGTGCCAGCGGGCAGGGTGCCTACAATGAGCAGTTCTTC
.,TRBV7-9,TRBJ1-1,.,CASSSLLNTEAFF,TGTGCCAGCAGCTCCTTACTGAACACTGAAGCTTTCTTT
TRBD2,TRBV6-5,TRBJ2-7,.,CASSYGRGAGEGNEQYF,TGTGCCAGCAGTTATGGTAGGGGCGCGGGAGAAGGAAACGAGCAGTACTTC
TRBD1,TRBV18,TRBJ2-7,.,CASSRGQGNPYEQYF,TGTGCCAGCTCCCGGGGACAGGGTAATCCCTACGAGCAGTACTTC
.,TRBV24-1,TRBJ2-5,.,CATGAWGWGVETQYF,TGTGCCACCGGAGCTTGGGGGTGGGGAGTAGAGACCCAGTACTTC
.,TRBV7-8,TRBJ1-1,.,CASSRSLTNTEAFF,TGCGCCAGCAGCCGGTCCTTGACGAACACTGAAGCTTTCTTT
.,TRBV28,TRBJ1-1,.,CASSLLPGEGTEAFF,TGTGCCAGCAGTTTACTCCCTGGGGAAGGCACTGAAGCTTTCTTT
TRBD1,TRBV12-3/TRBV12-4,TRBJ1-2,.,CATVPGDSYGYTF,TGTGCCACCGTCCCCGGGGACAGCTATGGCTACACCTTC
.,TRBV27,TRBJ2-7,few,CASSPPGGRTYEQYF,TGTGCCAGCAGCCCTCCCGGGGGCCGAACCTACGAGCAGTACTTC
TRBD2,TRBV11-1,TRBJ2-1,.,CASKNPAGTSKFF,TGTGCCAGCAAGAACCCGGCGGGGACTAGCAAGTTCTTC
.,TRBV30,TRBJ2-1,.,CACTSARDEQFF,TGTGCCTGTACATCGGCCCGGGATGAGCAGTTCTTC
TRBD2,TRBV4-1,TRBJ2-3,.,CASSHLTSGHRYAYF,TGCGCCAGCAGCCACTTGACTAGCGGGCACAGATACGCGTATTTT
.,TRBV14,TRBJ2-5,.,CASSQRRNTAQETQNF,TGTGCCAGCAGCCAACGACGAAACACCGCCCAAGAGACCCAGAACTTC
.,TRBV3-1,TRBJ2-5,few,CASSPIPQETQYF,TGTGCCAGCAGCCCTATTCCACAAGAGACCCAGTACTTC
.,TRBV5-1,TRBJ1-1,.,CATKGRTVNTEAFF,TGCGCCACCAAGGGTAGGACAGTGAACACTGAAGCTTTCTTT
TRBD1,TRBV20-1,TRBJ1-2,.,CSAGDRGAYGYTF,TGCAGTGCTGGAGACAGGGGGGCCTATGGCTACACCTTC
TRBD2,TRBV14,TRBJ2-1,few,CASSQAAGGSGEQFF,TGTGCCAGCAGCCAAGCAGCGGGAGGGTCGGGTGAGCAGTTCTTC
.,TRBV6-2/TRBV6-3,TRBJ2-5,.,CASSTRENQYF,TGTGCCAGCAGTACTCGGGAAAACCAGTACTTC
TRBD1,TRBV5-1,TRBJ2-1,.,CASSAGPDRGWVNEQFF,TGCGCCAGCAGCGCGGGCCCGGACAGGGGTTGGGTGAATGAGCAGTTCTTC
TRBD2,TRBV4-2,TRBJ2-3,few,CASSQDGTSGSVYRYAYF,TGTGCCAGCAGCCAAGATGGGACTAGCGGGAGTGTCTACAGATACGCGTATTTT
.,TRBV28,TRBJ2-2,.,CASSGGLHTGELFF,TGTGCCAGCAGTGGGGGGTTGCACACCGGGGAGCTGTTTTTT
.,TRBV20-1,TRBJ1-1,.,CSARVGGRPQAFF,TGCAGTGCTAGAGTGGGGGGCCGCCCCCAGGCTTTCTTT
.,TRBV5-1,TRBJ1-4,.,CASSLGPPGGQTTNEKLFF,TGCGCCAGCAGCTTGGGTCCCCCCGGCGGGCAGACAACTAATGAAAAACTGTTTTTT
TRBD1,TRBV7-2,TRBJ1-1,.,CASSSRTGLGTEAFF,TGTGCCAGCAGCTCCCGGACAGGCTTAGGGACTGAAGCTTTCTTT
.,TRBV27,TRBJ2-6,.,CASSFGGPGANVLTF,TGTGCCAGCAGTTTCGGGGGGCCTGGGGCCAACGTCCTGACTTTC
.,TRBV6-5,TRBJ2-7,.,CATGLASSYEQYF,TGTGCCACTGGCTTAGCCAGCTCCTACGAGCAGTACTTC
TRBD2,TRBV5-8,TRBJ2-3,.,CASSPSRLASRYAYF,TGTGCCAGCAGCCCTTCGCGACTAGCGAGTAGATACGCGTATTTT
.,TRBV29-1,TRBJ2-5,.,CSVSRGQGGETQYF,TGCAGCGTCTCGAGGGGACAAGGGGGAGAGACCCAGTACTTC